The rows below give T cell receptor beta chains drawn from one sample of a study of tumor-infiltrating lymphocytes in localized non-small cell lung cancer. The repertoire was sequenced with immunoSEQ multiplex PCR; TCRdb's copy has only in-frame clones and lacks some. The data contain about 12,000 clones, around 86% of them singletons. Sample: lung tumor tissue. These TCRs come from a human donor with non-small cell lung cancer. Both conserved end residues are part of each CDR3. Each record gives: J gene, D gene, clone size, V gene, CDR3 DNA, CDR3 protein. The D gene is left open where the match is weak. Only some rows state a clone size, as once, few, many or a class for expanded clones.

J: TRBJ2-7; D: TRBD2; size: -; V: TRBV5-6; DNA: TGTGCCAGCATCTGGAGGGAGGGGAACGAGCAGTACTTC; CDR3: CASIWREGNEQYF
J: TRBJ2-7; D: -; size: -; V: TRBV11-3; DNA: TGTGCCAGCATCCCGGAGATATTTCCCTACGAGCAGTACTTC; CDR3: CASIPEIFPYEQYF
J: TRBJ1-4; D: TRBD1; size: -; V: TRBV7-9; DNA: TGTGCCAGCAGCTTAGCTGGGACAGCCCTATTAACTAATGAAAAACTGTTTTTT; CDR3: CASSLAGTALLTNEKLFF
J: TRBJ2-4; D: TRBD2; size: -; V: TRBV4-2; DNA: TGTGCCAGCAGCCAAGATGGGATAGCGGGAGACATTCAGTACTTC; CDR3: CASSQDGIAGDIQYF
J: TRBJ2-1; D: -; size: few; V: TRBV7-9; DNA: TGTGCCAGCAGCTCGGTTAACAGGGTGGTTCATTACAATGAGCAGTTCTTC; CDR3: CASSSVNRVVHYNEQFF
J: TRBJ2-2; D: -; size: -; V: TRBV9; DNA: TGTGCCAGCAGCGTCTTACAGGACAACACCGGGGAGCTGTTTTTT; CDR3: CASSVLQDNTGELFF
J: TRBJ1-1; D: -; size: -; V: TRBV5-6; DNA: TGTGCCAGCAGCCCCCTCGGGGCAGGCATGAACACTGAAGCTTTCTTT; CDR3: CASSPLGAGMNTEAFF
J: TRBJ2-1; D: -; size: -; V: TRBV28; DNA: TGTGCCAGCAGCGGGCTTTCAGGGGCGAGGGAGCAGTTCTTC; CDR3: CASSGLSGAREQFF
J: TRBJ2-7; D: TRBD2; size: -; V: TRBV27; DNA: TGTGCCAGCAGCTACCTAGCGGGCTCCTACGAGCAGTACTTC; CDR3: CASSYLAGSYEQYF
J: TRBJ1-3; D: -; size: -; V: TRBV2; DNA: TGTGCCAGCAGTGACAGGGGAGGAAACACCATATATTTT; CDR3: CASSDRGGNTIYF
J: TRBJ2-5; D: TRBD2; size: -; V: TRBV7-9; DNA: TGTGCCAGCAGCCGGACTAGGGCCCAAGAGACCCAGTACTTC; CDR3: CASSRTRAQETQYF
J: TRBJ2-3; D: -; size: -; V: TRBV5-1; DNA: TGCGCCAGCAGCTTGGATGGGGTTTGGGGCACAGATACGCAGTATTTT; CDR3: CASSLDGVWGTDTQYF
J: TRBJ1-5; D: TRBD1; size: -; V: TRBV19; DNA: TGTGCCAGTACCGGGACAGGGGTGTACAATCAGCCCCAGCATTTT; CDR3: CASTGTGVYNQPQHF
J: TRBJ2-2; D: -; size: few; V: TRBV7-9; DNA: TGTGCCAGCAGCTTAGCGGGAACGAACACCGGGGAGCTGTTTTTT; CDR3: CASSLAGTNTGELFF
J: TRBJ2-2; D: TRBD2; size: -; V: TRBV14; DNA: TGTGCCAGCAGCCAAGAACTCCGGAGGACTAGCGCCACCGGGGAGCTGTTTTTT; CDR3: CASSQELRRTSATGELFF
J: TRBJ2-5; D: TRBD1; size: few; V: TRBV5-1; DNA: TGCGCCAGCAGCGTGGGACAGGGCTTAGAAGAGACCCAGTACTTC; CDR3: CASSVGQGLEETQYF
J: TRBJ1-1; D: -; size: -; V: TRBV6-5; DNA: TGTGCCAGCAGTTATTCAATTCTGGGGAACACTGAAGCTTTCTTT; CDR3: CASSYSILGNTEAFF